The clone carrying this T cell receptor (beta chain) was picked up a small number of times. Its specificity is unknown. The sample originates from a study of cytomegalovirus exposure and HLA in healthy donors. The CDR3 has 16 residues. The J segment lost 0 bases and the V segment lost 7 bases, leaving 8 bases of the junction unmatched. CDR1 and CDR2 (germline): LNHDA, SQIVND (reference sequence). Study-wide findings and caveats: Later analysis found that TCR beta chains associated with HLA were more clonally expanded than other, equally common chains. The availability of immune exposure information extended only to CMV serostatus.

Researchers ran the PCR with 60 Vbeta and 13 Jbeta primers. Some clones are missing from TCRdb's copy, which holds only in-frame ones; the method was immunoSEQ multiplex PCR. The sample holds 100,000 to 150,000 clones, about four fifths seen once. This receptor was obtained from a woman aged 40 to 50 in good health and CMV-seropositive. This chain joins TRBV19 and TRBJ1-5, with TRBD1 matching 8 bases. Sequenced sample: PBMCs. CDR3 DNA: TGTGCCAGTAATCCCGGGACAGGTCATAGCAATCAGCCCCAGCATTTT. Its translation is CASNPGTGHSNQPQHF.